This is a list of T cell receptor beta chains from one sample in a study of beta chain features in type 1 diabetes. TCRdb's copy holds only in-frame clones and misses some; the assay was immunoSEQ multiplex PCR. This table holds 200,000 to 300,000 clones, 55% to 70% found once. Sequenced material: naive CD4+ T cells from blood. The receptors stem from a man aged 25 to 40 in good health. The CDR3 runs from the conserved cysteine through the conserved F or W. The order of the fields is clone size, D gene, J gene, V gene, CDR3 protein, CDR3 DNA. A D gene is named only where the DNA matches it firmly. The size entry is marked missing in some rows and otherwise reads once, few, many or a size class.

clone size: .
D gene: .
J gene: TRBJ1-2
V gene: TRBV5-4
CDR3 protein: CASSFTDRSGHGYTF
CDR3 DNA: TGTGCCAGCAGCTTTACGGACAGAAGCGGCCATGGCTACACCTTC

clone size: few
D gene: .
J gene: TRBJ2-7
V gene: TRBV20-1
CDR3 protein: CSARVTDEQYF
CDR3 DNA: TGCAGTGCTAGAGTGACGGACGAGCAGTACTTC

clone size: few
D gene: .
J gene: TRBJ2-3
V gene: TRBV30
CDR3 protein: CAWSVNLARTDTQYF
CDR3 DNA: TGTGCCTGGAGTGTAAATCTGGCCCGCACAGATACGCAGTATTTT

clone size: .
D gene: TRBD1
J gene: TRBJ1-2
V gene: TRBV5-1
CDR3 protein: CASSETGNYGYTF
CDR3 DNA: TGCGCCAGCAGCGAGACAGGGAACTATGGCTACACCTTC

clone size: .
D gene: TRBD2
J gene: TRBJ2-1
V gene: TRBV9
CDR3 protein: CASSGTSGYNEQFF
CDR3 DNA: TGTGCCAGCAGCGGGACTAGCGGATACAATGAGCAGTTCTTC

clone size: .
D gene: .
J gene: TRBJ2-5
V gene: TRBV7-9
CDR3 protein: CASSLNGGTYQETQYF
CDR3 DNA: TGTGCCAGCAGCTTAAATGGCGGTACTTACCAAGAGACCCAGTACTTC

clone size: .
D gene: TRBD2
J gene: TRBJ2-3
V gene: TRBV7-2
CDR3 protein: CASSELAYTDTQYF
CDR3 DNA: TGTGCCAGCAGCGAACTAGCGTACACAGATACGCAGTATTTT

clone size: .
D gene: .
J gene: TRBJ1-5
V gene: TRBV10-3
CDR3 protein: CAISVAGAKNQPQHF
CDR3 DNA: TGTGCCATCAGTGTGGCAGGGGCCAAAAATCAGCCCCAGCATTTT

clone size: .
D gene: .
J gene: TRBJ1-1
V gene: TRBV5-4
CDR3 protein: CASSLSGYALNTEAFF
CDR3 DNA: TGTGCCAGCAGCTTGTCGGGCTACGCCCTGAACACTGAAGCTTTCTTT

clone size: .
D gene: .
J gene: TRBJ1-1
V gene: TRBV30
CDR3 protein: CAWSVSSVGRPEAFF
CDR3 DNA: TGTGCCTGGAGTGTAAGCTCAGTGGGACGCCCTGAAGCTTTCTTT

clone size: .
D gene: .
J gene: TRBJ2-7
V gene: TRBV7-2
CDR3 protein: CASSLVGRFYEQYF
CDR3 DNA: TGTGCCAGCAGCTTAGTAGGCAGGTTCTACGAGCAGTACTTC

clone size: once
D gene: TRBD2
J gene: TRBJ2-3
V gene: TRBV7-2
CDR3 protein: CASSLVVGRPDTQYF
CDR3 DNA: TGTGCCAGCAGCTTAGTGGTCGGGAGGCCAGATACGCAGTATTTT

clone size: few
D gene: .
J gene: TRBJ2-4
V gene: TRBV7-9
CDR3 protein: CASSYDLGKNIQYF
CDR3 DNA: TGTGCCAGCAGTTACGATCTTGGCAAAAACATTCAGTACTTC

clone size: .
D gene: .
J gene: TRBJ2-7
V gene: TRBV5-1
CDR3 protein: CATSSEGYEQYF
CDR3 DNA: TGCGCCACTTCCTCTGAAGGCTACGAGCAGTACTTC

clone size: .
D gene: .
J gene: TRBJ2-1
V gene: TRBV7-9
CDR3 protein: CASSLDAWNEQFF
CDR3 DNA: TGTGCCAGCAGCTTAGACGCTTGGAATGAGCAGTTCTTC

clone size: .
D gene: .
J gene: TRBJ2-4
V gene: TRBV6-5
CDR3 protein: CASGPTSPNQYF
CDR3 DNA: TGTGCCAGCGGTCCGACTAGTCCAAATCAGTACTTC

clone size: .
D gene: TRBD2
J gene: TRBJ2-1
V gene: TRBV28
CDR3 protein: CASSSLAGPRGEQFF
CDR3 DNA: TGTGCCAGCAGTTCGCTAGCGGGGCCAAGGGGTGAGCAGTTCTTC

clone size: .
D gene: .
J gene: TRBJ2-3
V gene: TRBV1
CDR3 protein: CTSSPEKRGPQYF
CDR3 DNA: TGCACCAGCAGCCCGGAGAAGAGGGGGCCTCAGTATTTT

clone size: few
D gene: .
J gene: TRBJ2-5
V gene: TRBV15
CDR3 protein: CATSRDVRETQYF
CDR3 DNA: TGTGCCACCAGCAGAGATGTTAGAGAGACCCAGTACTTC

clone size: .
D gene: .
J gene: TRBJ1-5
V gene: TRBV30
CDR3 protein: CAWSASGGGIIPQHF
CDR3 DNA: TGTGCCTGGAGTGCTTCTGGGGGTGGGATCATCCCCCAGCATTTT

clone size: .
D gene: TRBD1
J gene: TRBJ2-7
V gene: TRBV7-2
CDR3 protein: CASSPRQGLIYEQYF
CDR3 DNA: TGTGCCAGCAGCCCCAGACAGGGTTTAATCTACGAGCAGTACTTC

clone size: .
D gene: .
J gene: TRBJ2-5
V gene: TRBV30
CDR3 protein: CAWSVGAAGPEETQYF
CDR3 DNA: TGTGCCTGGAGTGTAGGGGCTGCGGGACCAGAAGAGACCCAGTACTTC

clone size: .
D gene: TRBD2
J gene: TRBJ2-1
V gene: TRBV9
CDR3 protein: CASSAGLGGYNEQFF
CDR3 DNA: TGTGCCAGCAGCGCGGGACTAGGGGGCTACAATGAGCAGTTCTTC

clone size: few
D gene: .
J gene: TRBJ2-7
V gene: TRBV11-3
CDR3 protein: CASSLKGYEQYF
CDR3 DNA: TGTGCCAGCAGCTTAAAGGGGTACGAGCAGTACTTC

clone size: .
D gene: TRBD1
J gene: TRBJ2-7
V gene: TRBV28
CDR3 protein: CASLNPGQRSYEQYF
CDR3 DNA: TGTGCCAGCCTAAATCCGGGACAGAGGTCATACGAGCAGTACTTC

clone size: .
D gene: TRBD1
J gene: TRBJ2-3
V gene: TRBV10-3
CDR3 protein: CAISDGDRGTDTQYF
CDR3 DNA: TGTGCCATCAGTGACGGGGACAGGGGTACAGATACGCAGTATTTT

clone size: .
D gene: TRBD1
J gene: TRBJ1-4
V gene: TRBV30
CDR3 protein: CACPPDRDPSKLFF
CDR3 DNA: TGTGCCTGCCCACCGGACAGGGATCCTTCAAAACTGTTTTTT

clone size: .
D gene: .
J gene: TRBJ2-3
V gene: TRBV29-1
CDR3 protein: CSVSGITDTQYF
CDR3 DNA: TGCAGCGTCTCCGGAATCACAGATACGCAGTATTTT

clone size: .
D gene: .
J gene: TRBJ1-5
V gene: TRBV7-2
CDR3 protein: CASSNRQGNQPQHF
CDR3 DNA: TGTGCCAGCAGCAATAGACAAGGCAATCAGCCCCAGCATTTT

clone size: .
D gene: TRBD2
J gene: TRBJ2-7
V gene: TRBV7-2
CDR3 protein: CASSTGTSGFEQYF
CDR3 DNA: TGTGCCAGCAGCACCGGGACTAGCGGCTTCGAGCAGTACTTC

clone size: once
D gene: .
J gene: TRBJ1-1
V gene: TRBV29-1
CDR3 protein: CSVGSDPAFF
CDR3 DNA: TGCAGCGTTGGGTCGGACCCTGCTTTCTTT

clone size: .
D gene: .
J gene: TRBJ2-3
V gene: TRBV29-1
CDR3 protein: CSNLEGTDTQYF
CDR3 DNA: TGCAGCAACCTTGAGGGTACAGATACGCAGTATTTT

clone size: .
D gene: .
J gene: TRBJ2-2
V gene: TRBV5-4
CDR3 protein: CASSRDTIGELFF
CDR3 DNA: TGTGCCAGCAGTCGGGATACTATCGGGGAGCTGTTTTTT

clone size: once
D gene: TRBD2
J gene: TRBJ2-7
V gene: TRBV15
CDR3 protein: CATSVTSGRASYEQYF
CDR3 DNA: TGTGCCACCAGCGTGACTAGCGGGAGGGCCTCCTACGAGCAGTACTTC

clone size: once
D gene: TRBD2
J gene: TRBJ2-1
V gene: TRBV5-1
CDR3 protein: CASSLGLARDNEQFF
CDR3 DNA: TGCGCCAGCAGCTTGGGACTAGCGAGGGACAATGAGCAGTTCTTC

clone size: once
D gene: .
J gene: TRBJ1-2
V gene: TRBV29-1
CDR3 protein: CSVEDGRYYGYTF
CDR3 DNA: TGCAGCGTTGAAGATGGCAGGTACTATGGCTACACCTTC

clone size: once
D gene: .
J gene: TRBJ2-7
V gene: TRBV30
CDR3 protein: CAWSLLQGVVYEQYF
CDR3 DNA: TGTGCCTGGAGTCTATTACAGGGCGTAGTCTACGAGCAGTACTTC

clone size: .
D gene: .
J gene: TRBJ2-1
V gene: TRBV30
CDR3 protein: CAWARSYNEQFF
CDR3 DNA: TGTGCCTGGGCCCGGAGCTACAATGAGCAGTTCTTC

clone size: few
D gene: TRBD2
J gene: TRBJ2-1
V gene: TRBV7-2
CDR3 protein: CASNPDTGTSGEQFF
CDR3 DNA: TGTGCCAGCAACCCCGATACCGGGACTAGCGGTGAGCAGTTCTTC

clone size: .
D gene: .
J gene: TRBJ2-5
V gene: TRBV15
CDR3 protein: CATSRASLTQYF
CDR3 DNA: TGTGCCACCAGCAGAGCCTCACTGACCCAGTACTTC

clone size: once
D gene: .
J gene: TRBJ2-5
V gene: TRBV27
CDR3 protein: CASSIRGLGETQYF
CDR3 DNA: TGTGCCAGCTCGATCCGGGGGTTAGGGGAGACCCAGTACTTC

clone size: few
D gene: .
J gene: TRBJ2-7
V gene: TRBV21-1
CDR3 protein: CASSKIHEQYF
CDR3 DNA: TGTGCCAGCAGCAAAATCCACGAGCAGTACTTC

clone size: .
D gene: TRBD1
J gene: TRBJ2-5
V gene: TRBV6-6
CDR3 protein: CASKEGQGVQETQYF
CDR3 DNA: TGTGCCAGCAAAGAGGGACAGGGGGTGCAAGAGACCCAGTACTTC

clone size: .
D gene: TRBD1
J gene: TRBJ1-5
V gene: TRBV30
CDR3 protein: CAWSGRTGSQPQHF
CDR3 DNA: TGTGCCTGGAGTGGGCGGACAGGGAGTCAGCCCCAGCATTTT

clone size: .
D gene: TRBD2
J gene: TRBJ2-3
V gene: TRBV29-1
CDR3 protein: CSVELSSGRWGPDTQYF
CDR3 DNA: TGCAGCGTTGAATTGTCTAGCGGGAGGTGGGGGCCAGATACGCAGTATTTT

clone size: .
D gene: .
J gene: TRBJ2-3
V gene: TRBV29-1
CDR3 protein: CSVTGTGIWTDTQYF
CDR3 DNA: TGCAGCGTTACGGGAACAGGGATTTGGACAGATACGCAGTATTTT

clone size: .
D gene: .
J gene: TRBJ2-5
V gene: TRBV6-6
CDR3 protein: CASSYYRTAQETQYF
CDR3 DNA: TGTGCCAGCAGTTACTATAGGACAGCCCAAGAGACCCAGTACTTC

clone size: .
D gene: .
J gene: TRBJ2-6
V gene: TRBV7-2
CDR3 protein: CASSPDLPGANVLTF
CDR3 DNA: TGTGCCAGCAGCCCAGATCTACCAGGGGCCAACGTCCTGACTTTC

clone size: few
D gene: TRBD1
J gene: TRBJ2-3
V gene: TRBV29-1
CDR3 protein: CSVEENQWTGYYSTQYF
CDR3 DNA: TGCAGCGTTGAAGAGAACCAATGGACAGGGTATTATAGTACGCAGTATTTT

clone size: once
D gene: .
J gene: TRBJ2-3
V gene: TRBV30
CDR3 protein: CAWGRRQGSRVGTQYF
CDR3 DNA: TGTGCCTGGGGGAGGAGGCAGGGGAGCCGAGTAGGTACGCAGTATTTT

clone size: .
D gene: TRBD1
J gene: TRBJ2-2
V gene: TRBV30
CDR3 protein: CAWTPGQLFAGELFF
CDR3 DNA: TGTGCCTGGACCCCGGGACAGCTATTCGCCGGGGAGCTGTTTTTT

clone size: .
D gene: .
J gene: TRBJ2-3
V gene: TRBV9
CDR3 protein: CASSAADTQYF
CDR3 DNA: TGTGCCAGCAGCGCTGCAGATACGCAGTATTTT

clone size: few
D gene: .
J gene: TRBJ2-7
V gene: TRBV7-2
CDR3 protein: CASSQSSAIYEQYF
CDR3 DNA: TGTGCCAGCAGCCAGTCCTCCGCAATCTACGAGCAGTACTTC

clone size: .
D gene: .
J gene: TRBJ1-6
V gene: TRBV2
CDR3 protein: CASRGDSYNSPLHF
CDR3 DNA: TGTGCCAGCAGGGGTGACTCCTATAATTCACCCCTCCACTTT